One and the same sample provided the 27 T cell receptor beta chains below, sequenced in a study of shared clonotypes between healthy human individuals. Some clones are missing from TCRdb's copy, which holds only in-frame ones; the method was immunoSEQ multiplex PCR. The sample includes about 730,000 clones, about two thirds of them seen just once. Source material: memory CD4+ T cells sorted from blood. As to subset: CD45RA-negative fraction. The origin of the receptors is a woman in her thirties in good health.

The rearrangement joins TRBV4-1 to TRBJ1-3; D might be TRBD1 (5 bases). With 4 bases removed from V and 0 bases from J, the gap between germline ends came to 10 bases. The CDR3 extends over 15 amino acids. Germline CDR1 and CDR2: MGHRA and YSYEKL. The CDR3 spells CASSRGSSSGNTIYF. Here the CDR3 DNA reads TGCGCCAGCAGCCGGGGCTCTAGCTCTGGAAACACCATATATTTT.

The gene calls are TRBV6-1 and TRBJ2-4, with D perhaps matching TRBD2 (5 bases). V was trimmed by 1 base and J by 1 base, leaving 11 bases between them. Germline assignment: CDR1 MNHNS and CDR2 SASEGT. The CDR3 totals 16 residues. Here the CDR3 reads CASSEETGSAKNIQYF. The CDR3 nucleotides are TGTGCCAGCAGTGAAGAAACGGGATCGGCCAAAAACATTCAGTACTTC.

V usage is TRBV28 and J usage is TRBJ2-3; tentative D call: TRBD2 (5 bases). Germline assignment: CDR1 MDHEN and CDR2 SYDVKM. The CDR3 contains 13 residues. V lost 5 bases, J lost 8 bases, and 14 bases lay in between. CDR3 region: CASSLDTRSTQYF. CDR3 coding DNA: TGTGCCAGCAGTCTCGACACTAGGAGTACGCAGTATTTT.

The chain uses TRBV7-9 and TRBJ2-5; 8 positions match TRBD2. Germline V gives CDR1 SEHNR, CDR2 FQNEAQ (reference sequence). The CDR3 contains 15 residues. The V segment lost 5 bases and the J segment 3 bases; nucleotides outside the gene matches: 8. CDR3 sequence (DNA): TGTGCCAGCAGCGCCGGGACTAGTTACGAAGAGACCCAGTACTTC. Translation gives CASSAGTSYEETQYF.

The chain has TRBV11-3 and TRBJ1-2; 10 bases are a match to TRBD1. Germline CDR1 SGHNT, CDR2 YENEEA. The CDR3 loop spans 15 amino acids. V lost 6 bases to trimming and J lost 0 bases; unmatched junction nucleotides: 4. The CDR3 sequence is CASRTGTGANYGYTF. For the CDR3, the DNA is TGTGCCAGCAGGACCGGGACAGGGGCTAACTATGGCTACACCTTC.

A remark on this clone: The sample holds other DNA sequences that translate to the same CDR3. The chain employs TRBV7-2 and TRBJ2-1; D gene uncertain. The V gene lost 1 base and the J gene lost 5 bases, with 6 bases spanning the gap. Germline CDR1 SGHTA, CDR2 FQGNSA. The CDR3 spans 13 residues. This CDR3 is CASSLGPDNEQFF. The CDR3 DNA reads TGTGCCAGCAGCTTAGGTCCCGACAATGAGCAGTTCTTC.

This clone was counted between two and nine times. V is TRBV25-1 and J is TRBJ1-3; D not certain. The CDR3 sequence is 14 residues long. Germline-derived CDR1 and CDR2 are MGHDK and SYGVNS. Trimming left V 4 bases short and J 0 bases short, with 7 bases between. CDR3 loop: CASSGSSSGNTIYF. The DNA for the CDR3 is TGTGCCAGCAGTGGGTCCAGCTCTGGAAACACCATATATTTT.

CDR3 coding DNA: TGTGCCAGCAGCTTAGCGGCACTAGCTATGGCCGGGGAGCTGTTTTTT. This codes for CASSLAALAMAGELFF. This chain connects TRBV7-2 to TRBJ2-2; tentatively, D is TRBD2 (6 bases). From germline, CDR1 is SGHTA and CDR2 FQGNSA. V shed 0 bases and J shed 6 bases, with 14 bases lying between them. This CDR3 region has 16 residues.

The chain recombines TRBV5-4 with TRBJ1-1; D is possibly TRBD1 (6 bases). This CDR3 comprises 15 residues. In germline, CDR1 is SGHNT, CDR2 YYREEE (reference sequence). V gave up 3 bases and J gave up 4 bases, with 16 bases separating them. CDR3 sequence: CASSSSWGAGTEAFF. CDR3 bases: TGTGCCAGCAGCTCCTCATGGGGGGCGGGCACTGAAGCTTTCTTT.

The chain has TRBV27 and TRBJ1-4, with D perhaps matching TRBD1 (5 bases). CDR1 and CDR2 from the germline V gene are MNHEY and SMNVEV (reference sequence). Trimming took off 9 bases at V and 7 bases at J, with 18 bases between the two ends. The CDR3 totals 14 residues. The CDR3 spells CARMGLTVSEKLFF. DNA for the CDR3: TGTGCCAGGATGGGGCTCACGGTAAGTGAAAAACTGTTTTTT.

The genes are TRBV6-1 and TRBJ2-3, with D perhaps TRBD1 (6 bases). The CDR3 covers 16 residues. Germline V gene data show CDR1 as MNHNS and CDR2 as SASEGT. V was shortened by 4 bases and J by 6 bases, with 20 bases between the two germline ends. CDR3 loop: CASSVWTDNLGDTQYF. The CDR3 DNA sequence: TGTGCCAGCAGTGTCTGGACAGACAACCTAGGGGATACGCAGTATTTT.

There are a few counts of this clone. The rearrangement uses TRBV11-3 and TRBJ2-5; TRBD2 matches at 10 bases. The J segment lost 1 base and the V segment lost 2 bases, leaving 4 bases of the junction unmatched. The germline CDR1 and CDR2 sequences are SGHNT and YENEEA. The CDR3 is made up of 16 amino acids. The DNA for the CDR3 is TGTGCCAGCAGCTTAACAGGACTAGCGGCCCAAGAGACCCAGTACTTC. Amino acids: CASSLTGLAAQETQYF.

This chain joins TRBV10-3 and TRBJ2-1, with 8 bases that match TRBD2. This CDR3 region has 15 residues. Trimming removed 4 bases from V and 2 bases from J; junction bases left unmatched: 4. CDR1 is ENHRY, CDR2 SYGVKD, per germline. Here the CDR3 DNA reads TGTGCCATCAGTGTACTAGCGGATACCTACAATGAGCAGTTCTTC. Amino acids: CAISVLADTYNEQFF.

The rearrangement joins TRBV5-1 to TRBJ2-5; D ambiguous. This CDR3 has 16 amino acids. The V gene's germline CDR1 is SGHRS and CDR2 YFSETQ. Trimming stripped 0 bases from V and 5 bases from J, with 17 bases between. As DNA, the CDR3 is TGCGCCAGCAGCTTGGCCCCCGGACCGGGCAGGGAGACCCAGTACTTC. It codes for CASSLAPGPGRETQYF.

V is TRBV5-1 and J is TRBJ2-7; a weak D match, TRBD2 (5 bases). The CDR3 is 13 residues long. CDR1 and CDR2 (germline): SGHRS, YFSETQ. V was cut by 0 bases and J by 3 bases, with 7 bases left in between. For the CDR3, the DNA is TGCGCCAGCAGCTTGGTTACTAGCTACGAGCAGTACTTC. Protein sequence: CASSLVTSYEQYF.

This clone was observed once. J is TRBJ1-1 and V is TRBV14; D is perhaps TRBD1 (5 bases). The germline gives CDR1 SGHDN, CDR2 FVKESK. With 2 bases removed from V and 3 bases from J, the gap between germline ends came to 10 bases. CDR3 size: 14 residues. The CDR3 DNA sequence: TGTGCCAGCAGCCAAAGGGGAGGCGACACTGAAGCTTTCTTT. Residues: CASSQRGGDTEAFF.

This chain uses TRBV18 with TRBJ1-1; D gene ambiguous. Germline-derived CDR1 and CDR2 are KGHSH and LQKENI. Trimming pared 2 bases from V and 8 bases from J, leaving 9 bases between. This CDR3 contains 12 residues. In nucleotides, the CDR3 is TGTGCCAGCTCACCATGGGCAGAAGAAGCTTTCTTT. It encodes CASSPWAEEAFF.

The chain carries TRBV18 and TRBJ2-4, with a weak D call TRBD2 (5 bases). The ends were cut back, 5 bases at V and 0 bases at J, with 11 bases in the middle. The CDR3 runs to 15 residues. The germline V gene has CDR1 KGHSH and CDR2 LQKENI. The CDR3 DNA follows: TGTGCCAGCTCAGGGGTCAGCGGAGCCAAAAACATTCAGTACTTC. Amino acids: CASSGVSGAKNIQYF.

The chain has TRBV5-4 and TRBJ1-2; TRBD1 agrees at 7 bases. V shed 4 bases and J 8 bases; nucleotides not matched to a gene: 20. Germline CDR1 is SGHNT and CDR2 is YYREEE (reference sequence). The CDR3 is made up of 17 amino acids. The CDR3 region is CASSIGPDRDIALGYTF. The CDR3 coding sequence is TGTGCCAGCAGCATAGGCCCCGACAGGGATATCGCTCTGGGCTACACCTTC.

This clone appeared once. The chain links TRBV10-1 to TRBJ2-1; D gene unclear. V shed 0 bases and J shed 9 bases, with 15 bases lying between them. Germline CDR1 reads WNHNN; CDR2 reads SYGVQD (reference sequence). This CDR3 region has 15 residues. The CDR3, as DNA: TGCGCCAGCAGTGAGTCCGAATCGGAATGGGGTGAGCAGTTCTTC. Translation gives CASSESESEWGEQFF.

This clone was counted only a few times. CDR3 bases: TGCAGCGTTGTCCCAAATATAGGAAACACCATATATTTT. Protein: CSVVPNIGNTIYF. The gene calls are TRBV29-1 and TRBJ1-3; D ambiguous. This CDR3 has 13 amino acids. Germline CDR1 is SQVTM and CDR2 is ANQGSEA. The V gene lost 4 bases and the J gene lost 4 bases, with 11 bases spanning the gap.

The chain is built from TRBV28 and TRBJ1-1; the D is unclear. Trimming stripped 3 bases from V and 0 bases from J, with 11 bases between. CDR1 MDHEN and CDR2 SYDVKM come from the germline V gene. The CDR3 contains 15 residues. The CDR3 bases are TGTGCCAGCAGTTTGTGGGGTTCCCTGAACACTGAAGCTTTCTTT. It translates to CASSLWGSLNTEAFF.

The V gene is TRBV2, the J gene TRBJ2-3; tentatively, D is TRBD1 (6 bases). CDR1 is SNHLY, CDR2 FYNNEI, per germline. Trimming cost V 6 bases and J 0 bases, with 10 bases left between them. There are 14 residues in the CDR3. CDR3 sequence: CASRDRLSTDTQYF. The CDR3 DNA follows: TGTGCCAGCAGAGACAGGCTAAGCACAGATACGCAGTATTTT.

This sequence joins TRBV19 and TRBJ2-7; D may be TRBD1 (6 bases). This CDR3 contains 14 residues. V lost 5 bases to trimming and J lost 2 bases, with 13 bases between them. The V gene's germline CDR1 is LNHDA and CDR2 SQIVND (reference sequence). CDR3 nucleotides: TGTGCCAGTAGTCTCATGACAGGAACCTACGAGCAGTACTTC. It specifies CASSLMTGTYEQYF. Full variable domain (missing parts from reference TRBV19 and TRBJ2-7): DGGITQSPKYLFRKEGQNVTLSCEQNLNHDAMYWYRQDPGQGLRLIYYSQIVNDFQKGDIAEGYSVSREKKESFPLTVTSAQKNPTAFYLCASSLMTGTYEQYFGPGTRLTVT.

The V gene is TRBV7-6, the J gene TRBJ2-1; 7 bases line up with TRBD1. The germline V gene encodes CDR1 SGHVS and CDR2 FNYEAQ. The length of the CDR3 is 13 residues. J gave up 13 bases and V 2 bases, and 8 bases lay outside the gene matches. The CDR3 nucleotides read TGTGCCAGCAGCTTAACCCGGGACAGACACCAGTTCTTC. This codes for CASSLTRDRHQFF.

The sample holds one count of this clone. The chain links TRBV19 to TRBJ2-2; tentatively, D is TRBD1 or TRBD2 (5 bases each). The CDR3 length is 16 residues. Deletions cut 4 bases from V and 0 bases from J, with 12 bases between. Germline lookup yields CDR1 LNHDA and CDR2 SQIVND (reference sequence). CDR3 nucleotides: TGTGCCAGTAGTAAGGTTGGGGGAGCGAACACCGGGGAGCTGTTTTTT. Translation gives CASSKVGGANTGELFF.

V usage is TRBV2 and J usage is TRBJ2-4; TRBD1 aligns across 7 bases. The CDR3 extends over 13 amino acids. The V segment lost 7 bases and the J segment 6 bases; nucleotides outside the gene matches: 6. Germline assignment: CDR1 SNHLY and CDR2 FYNNEI. The CDR3 protein is CASKTTGRNIQYF. CDR3 bases: TGTGCCAGCAAAACGACAGGGCGAAACATTCAGTACTTC.